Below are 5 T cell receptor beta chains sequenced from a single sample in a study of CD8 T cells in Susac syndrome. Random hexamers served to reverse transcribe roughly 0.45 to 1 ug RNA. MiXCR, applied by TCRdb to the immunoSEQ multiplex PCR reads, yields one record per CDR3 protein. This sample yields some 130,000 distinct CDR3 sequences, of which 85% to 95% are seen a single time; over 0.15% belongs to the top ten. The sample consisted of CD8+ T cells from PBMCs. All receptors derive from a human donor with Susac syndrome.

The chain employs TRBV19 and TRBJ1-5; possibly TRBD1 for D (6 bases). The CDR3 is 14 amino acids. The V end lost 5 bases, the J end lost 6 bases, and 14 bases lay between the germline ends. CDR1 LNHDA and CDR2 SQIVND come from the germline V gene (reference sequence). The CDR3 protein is CASSETGSGQPQHF. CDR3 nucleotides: TGTGCCAGTAGTGAAACAGGGTCCGGTCAGCCCCAGCATTTT.

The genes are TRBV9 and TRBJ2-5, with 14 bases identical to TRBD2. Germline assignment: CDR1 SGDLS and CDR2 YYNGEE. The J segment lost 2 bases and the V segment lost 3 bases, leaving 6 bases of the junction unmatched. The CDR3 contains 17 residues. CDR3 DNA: TGTGCCAGCAGCGAGGGGACTAGCGGGAGACCACAAGAGACCCAGTACTTC. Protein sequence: CASSEGTSGRPQETQYF.

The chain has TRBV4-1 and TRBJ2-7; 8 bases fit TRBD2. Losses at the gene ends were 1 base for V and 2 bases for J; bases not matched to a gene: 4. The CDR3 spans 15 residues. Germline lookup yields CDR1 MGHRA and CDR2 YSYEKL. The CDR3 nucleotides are TGCGCCAGCAGCCAAGCGGTCGGGGGGGCCTACGAGCAGTACTTC. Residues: CASSQAVGGAYEQYF.

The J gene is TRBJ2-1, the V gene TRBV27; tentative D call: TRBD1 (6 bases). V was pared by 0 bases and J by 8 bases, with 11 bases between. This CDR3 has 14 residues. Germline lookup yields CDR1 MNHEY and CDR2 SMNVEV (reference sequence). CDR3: CASSLSEQGYEQFF. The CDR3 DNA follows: TGTGCCAGCAGTTTATCGGAACAGGGCTATGAGCAGTTCTTC.

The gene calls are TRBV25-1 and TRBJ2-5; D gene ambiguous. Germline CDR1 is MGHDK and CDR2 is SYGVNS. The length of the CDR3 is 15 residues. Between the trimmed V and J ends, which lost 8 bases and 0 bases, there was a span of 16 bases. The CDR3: CASASTPPYQETQYF. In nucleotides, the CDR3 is TGTGCCAGCGCTTCTACCCCTCCGTACCAAGAGACCCAGTACTTC. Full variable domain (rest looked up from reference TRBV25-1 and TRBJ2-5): EADIYQTPRYLVIGTGKKITLECSQTMGHDKMYWYQQDPGMELHLIHYSYGVNSTEKGDLSSESTVSRIRTEHFPLTLESARPSHTSQYLCASASTPPYQETQYFGPGTRLLVL.